This T cell receptor beta chain was recorded in a study of shared clonotypes between healthy human individuals. Whole-study context: A couple of women and a few men aged 18 to 49 served as donors. The study's findings and limits: A handful of donors shared around 5.1% of their naive CD4 clonotypes. Deeper or shallower sequencing was expected to change how clonotypes are shared among donors.

Every subset's genomic DNA went evenly onto several immunoSEQ plates. Clones were read by immunoSEQ multiplex PCR, and TCRdb kept only the in-frame ones, dropping some. The sample includes about 1 million clones, around 75% of them seen just once. This clone was found a few times. Its specificity is unknown. The V end lost 0 bases, the J end lost 6 bases, and 3 bases lay between the germline ends. From germline, CDR1 is SGHRS and CDR2 YFSETQ. The CDR3 has 12 amino acids. The receptor was isolated from a man between 18 and 35 years old in good health. V is TRBV5-1 and J is TRBJ1-4; D call uncertain. The sample taken for sequencing was memory CD4+ T cells sorted from blood. Regarding subset: CD45RA-negative fraction. This chain's CDR3 is CASSLGDEKLFF. As DNA, the CDR3 is TGCGCCAGCAGCTTGGGAGATGAAAAACTGTTTTTT.